What follows is one TCR beta chain and its context. The antigen is undetermined. This specimen comes from a study of blood T cells in healthy people across ages. The study, taken as a whole, reports: Older age coincided with a roughly linear decline in TCR beta diversity per million T cells. Comparison with aged donors showed that long-lived donors had more naive CD4+ cells and higher diversity. The CMV status of each donor remained undetermined, and this could have confounded shifts in expanded clonotypes.

CDR3 length: 15 amino acids. Germline values: CDR1 SGHTA, CDR2 FQGNSA. The ends were cut back, 4 bases at V and 1 base at J, with 14 bases in the middle. A J-beta primer mix and a sample-barcoded 5' primer were used in a second PCR of about 7 to 12 cycles. A 12-random-nucleotide template-switch adaptor tagged each cDNA molecule. MiXCR, applied by TCRdb to the 5' RACE reads, yields one record per CDR3 protein. The sample gives about 1.6 million distinct CDR3 sequences, around 36% of which show up once; around 11% is in the top ten. Sequenced input: blood. The origin of this receptor is a woman aged 25 to 39 in good health. The rearrangement joins TRBV7-2 to TRBJ2-7, with D unclear. CDR3 protein: CASSWPPGFSYEQYF. The DNA for the CDR3 is TGTGCCAGCAGCTGGCCACCCGGTTTTTCCTACGAGCAGTACTTC.